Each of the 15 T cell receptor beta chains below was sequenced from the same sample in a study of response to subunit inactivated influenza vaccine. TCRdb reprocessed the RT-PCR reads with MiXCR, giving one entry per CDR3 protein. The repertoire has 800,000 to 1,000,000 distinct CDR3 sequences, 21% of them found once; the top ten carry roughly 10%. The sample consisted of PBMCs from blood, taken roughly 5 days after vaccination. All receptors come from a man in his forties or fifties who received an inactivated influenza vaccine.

CDR3 sequence: CASSLHPSNEQFF. The CDR3 nucleotides read TGTGCCAGCAGCTTACATCCCAGCAATGAGCAGTTCTTC. The V call is TRBV7-2, the J call TRBJ2-1; D unresolved. The CDR3 runs 13 residues. Trimming removed 2 bases from V and 6 bases from J, with 8 bases in between. Germline CDR1 and CDR2: SGHTA and FQGNSA.

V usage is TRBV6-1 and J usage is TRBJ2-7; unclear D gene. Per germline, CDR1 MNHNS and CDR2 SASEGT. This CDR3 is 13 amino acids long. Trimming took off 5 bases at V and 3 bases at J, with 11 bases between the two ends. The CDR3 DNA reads TGTGCCAGCAGTCGCTATGGGATCTACGAGCAGTACTTC. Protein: CASSRYGIYEQYF.

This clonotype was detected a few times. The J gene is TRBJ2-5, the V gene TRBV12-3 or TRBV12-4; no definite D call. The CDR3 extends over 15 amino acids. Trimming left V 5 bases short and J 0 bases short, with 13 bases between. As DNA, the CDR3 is TGTGCCAGCAGTCTGTGGACCTCATACCAAGAGACCCAGTACTTC. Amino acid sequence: CASSLWTSYQETQYF.

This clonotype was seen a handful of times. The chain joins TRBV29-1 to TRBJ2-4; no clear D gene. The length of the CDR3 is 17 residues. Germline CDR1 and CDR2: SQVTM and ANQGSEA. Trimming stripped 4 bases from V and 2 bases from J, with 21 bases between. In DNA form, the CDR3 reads TGCAGCGTTGTTCATGCGAGGCCTCATGGGTCCAAAAACATTCAGTACTTC. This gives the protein CSVVHARPHGSKNIQYF.

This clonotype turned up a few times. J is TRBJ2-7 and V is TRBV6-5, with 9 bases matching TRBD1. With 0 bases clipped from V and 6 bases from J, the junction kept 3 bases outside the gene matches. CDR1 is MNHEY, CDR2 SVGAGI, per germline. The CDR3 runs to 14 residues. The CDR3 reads CASSYSWDRAEQYF. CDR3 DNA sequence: TGTGCCAGCAGTTACTCGTGGGACAGGGCCGAGCAGTACTTC.

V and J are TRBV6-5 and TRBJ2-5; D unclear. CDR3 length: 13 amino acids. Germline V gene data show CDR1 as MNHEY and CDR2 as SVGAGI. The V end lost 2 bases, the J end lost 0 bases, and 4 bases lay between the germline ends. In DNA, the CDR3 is TGTGCCAGCAGTTACGTAAACCAAGAGACCCAGTACTTC. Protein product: CASSYVNQETQYF.

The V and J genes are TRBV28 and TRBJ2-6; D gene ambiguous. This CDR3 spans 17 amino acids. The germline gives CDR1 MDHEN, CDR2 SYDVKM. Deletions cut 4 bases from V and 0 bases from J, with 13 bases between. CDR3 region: CASSSFKIVSGANVLTF. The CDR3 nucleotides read TGTGCCAGCAGTTCCTTTAAGATCGTCTCTGGGGCCAACGTCCTGACTTTC.

CDR3 amino acids: CASSIRDRGRETQYF. CDR3 nucleotides: TGTGCCAGCAGCATTAGGGACAGGGGGCGGGAGACCCAGTACTTC. The chain uses TRBV9 and TRBJ2-5; 12 nucleotides agree with TRBD1. Trimming at V came to 4 bases and at J to 5 bases, leaving 6 bases not matched to a gene. This CDR3 comprises 15 residues. Germline lookup yields CDR1 SGDLS and CDR2 YYNGEE. The full variable domain, completed using reference TRBV9 and TRBJ2-5, is DSGVTQTPKHLITATGQRVTLRCSPRSGDLSVYWYQQSLDQGLQFLIQYYNGEERAKGNILERFSAQQFPDLHSELNLSSLELGDSALYFCASSIRDRGRETQYFGPGTRLLVL.

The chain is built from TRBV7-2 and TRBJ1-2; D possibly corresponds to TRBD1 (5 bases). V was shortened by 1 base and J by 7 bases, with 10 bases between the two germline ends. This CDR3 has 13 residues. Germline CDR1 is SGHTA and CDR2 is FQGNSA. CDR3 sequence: CASSLDRLSGYTF. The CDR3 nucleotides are TGTGCCAGCAGCTTAGACAGGCTCAGTGGCTACACCTTC.

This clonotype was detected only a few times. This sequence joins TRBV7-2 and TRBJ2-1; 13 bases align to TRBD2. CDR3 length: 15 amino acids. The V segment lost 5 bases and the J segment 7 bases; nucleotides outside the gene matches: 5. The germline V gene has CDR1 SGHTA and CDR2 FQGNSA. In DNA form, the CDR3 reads TGTGCCAGCAGCACTGGGACTAGCGGGGCTAATGAGCAGTTCTTC. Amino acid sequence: CASSTGTSGANEQFF.

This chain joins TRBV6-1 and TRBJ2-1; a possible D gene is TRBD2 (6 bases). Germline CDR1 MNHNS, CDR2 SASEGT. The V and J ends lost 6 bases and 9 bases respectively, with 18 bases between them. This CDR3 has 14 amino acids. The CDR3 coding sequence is TGTGCCAGCAGACAACCTGGGGGGTTCGGTGAGCAGTTCTTC. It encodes CASRQPGGFGEQFF.

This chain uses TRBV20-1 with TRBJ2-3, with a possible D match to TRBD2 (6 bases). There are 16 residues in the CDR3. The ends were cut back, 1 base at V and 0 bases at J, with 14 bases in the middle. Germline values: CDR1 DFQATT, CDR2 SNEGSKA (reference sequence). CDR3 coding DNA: TGCAGTGCTAGAGTGATTGCGGGGTCGAGCACAGATACGCAGTATTTT. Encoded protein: CSARVIAGSSTDTQYF.

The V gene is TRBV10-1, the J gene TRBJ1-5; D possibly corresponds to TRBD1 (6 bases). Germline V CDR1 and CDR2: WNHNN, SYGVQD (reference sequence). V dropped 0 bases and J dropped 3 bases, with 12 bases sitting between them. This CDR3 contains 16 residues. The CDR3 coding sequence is TGCGCCAGCAGTGAGTCGAGGCAGGGGTTCAATCAGCCCCAGCATTTT. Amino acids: CASSESRQGFNQPQHF.

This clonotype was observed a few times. CDR3 DNA: TGCAGTGCTAGTAGTCTAGCGGGGATTTCCTACGAGCAGTACTTC. Translated: CSASSLAGISYEQYF. V gene TRBV20-1 combines with J gene TRBJ2-7; TRBD2 aligns across 9 bases. The V segment lost 3 bases and the J segment 1 base; nucleotides outside the gene matches: 7. The CDR3 loop spans 15 amino acids. Germline V lookup: CDR1 DFQATT, CDR2 SNEGSKA (reference sequence).

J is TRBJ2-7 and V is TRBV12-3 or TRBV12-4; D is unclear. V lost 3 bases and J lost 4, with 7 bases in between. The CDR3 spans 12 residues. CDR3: CASSFVLYEQYF. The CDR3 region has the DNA TGTGCCAGCAGTTTCGTCCTATACGAGCAGTACTTC.